The 4 T cell receptor beta chains given below trace back to one sample, sequenced in a study of PD-1 blockade in classical Hodgkin lymphoma. TCRdb's copy holds only in-frame clones and misses some; the assay was immunoSEQ multiplex PCR. The data show tens of thousands of clones, around 90% seen once. Time point of the sample: cycle 4 day 1 (C4D1), after more than five weeks of nivolumab. No patient escaped relapse after autologous stem cell transplantation, and brentuximab vedotin exposure varied. The sequencing here drew on peripheral blood mononuclear cells (PBMCs), taken before the fourth cycle of nivolumab. Receptors originate from a human donor with classical Hodgkin lymphoma.

The J gene is TRBJ1-5, the V gene TRBV10-1; no definite D call. Between the trimmed V and J ends, which lost 3 bases and 6 bases, there was a span of 9 bases. The V gene's germline CDR1 is WNHNN and CDR2 SYGVQD (reference sequence). This CDR3 comprises 13 residues. CDR3 region: CASSDGVAQPQHF. As DNA, the CDR3 is TGCGCCAGCAGTGACGGTGTGGCTCAGCCCCAGCATTTT.

The chain uses TRBV5-1 and TRBJ2-2; TRBD1 aligns across 7 bases. Per germline, CDR1 SGHRS and CDR2 YFSETQ. The CDR3 runs 15 residues. The junction had 8 bases not matched to a gene; V was cut back by 9 bases and J by 0 bases. The CDR3 sequence: CATREGASNTGELFF. CDR3 nucleotide sequence: TGCGCCACCCGAGAGGGGGCCTCGAACACCGGGGAGCTGTTTTTT.

The chain recombines TRBV30 with TRBJ2-7; D might be TRBD2 (7 bases). Per germline, CDR1 GTSNPN and CDR2 SVGIG (reference sequence). The CDR3 spans 13 residues. Trimming took off 0 bases at V and 5 bases at J, with 11 bases between the two ends. CDR3 residues: CAWSVGGGDEQYF. The DNA of the CDR3 is TGTGCCTGGAGTGTGGGCGGGGGCGACGAGCAGTACTTC.

The gene calls are TRBV5-1 and TRBJ2-2; no clear D gene. The CDR3 is 15 amino acids. Looked up from germline, CDR1 is SGHRS and CDR2 is YFSETQ. With 2 bases removed from V and 3 bases from J, the gap between germline ends came to 11 bases. Here the CDR3 DNA reads TGCGCCAGCAGCTTTCGCGACTCCCACACCGGGGAGCTGTTTTTT. This codes for CASSFRDSHTGELFF.